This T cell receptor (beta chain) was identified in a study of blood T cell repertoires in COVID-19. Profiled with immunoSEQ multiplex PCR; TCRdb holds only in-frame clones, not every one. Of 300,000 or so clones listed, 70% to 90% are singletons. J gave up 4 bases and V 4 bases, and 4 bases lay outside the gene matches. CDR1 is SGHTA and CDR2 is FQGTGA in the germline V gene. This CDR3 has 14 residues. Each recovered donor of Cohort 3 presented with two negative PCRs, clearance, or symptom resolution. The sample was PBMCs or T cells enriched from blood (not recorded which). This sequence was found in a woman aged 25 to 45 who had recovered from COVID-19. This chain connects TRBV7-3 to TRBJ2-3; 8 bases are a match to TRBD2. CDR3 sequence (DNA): TGTGCCAGCAGCTCGGGGGGGGCCGCAGATACGCAGTATTTT. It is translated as CASSSGGAADTQYF.